A selection of T cell receptor beta chains follows, all from one sample in a study of cytotoxic CD8 clonotypes in ibrutinib-treated CLL. Some clones are missing from TCRdb's copy, which holds only in-frame ones; the method was immunoSEQ multiplex PCR. The profile shows more than 300,000 clones, roughly 79% of them singletons. The source was PBMCs, collected before ibrutinib treatment. The receptors originated from a human donor with chronic lymphocytic leukemia. Both conserved end residues are part of each CDR3. A D gene is named only where the DNA matches it firmly.

CDR3nt	CDR3aa	len	d_gene	j_gene	v_gene
TGCGCCAGCAGTGCCCTAGCGGGATCAAATGAGCAGTTCTTC	CASSALAGSNEQFF	14	TRBD2	TRBJ2-1	TRBV10-1
TGTGCCATCAGTGTCTCAGGATATGGCTACACCTTC	CAISVSGYGYTF	12	.	TRBJ1-2	TRBV10-3
TGTGCCTGGAGTAAGGGGCGGGTAGGGGGCGGTGAGACCCAGTACTTC	CAWSKGRVGGGETQYF	16	TRBD1	TRBJ2-5	TRBV30
TGTGCCAGCAGCCAGCAGGGTTTCGAGCAGTACTTC	CASSQQGFEQYF	12	.	TRBJ2-7	TRBV4-2
TGCGCCAGCAGCCTGGGGACTCCCGAGCAGTTCTTC	CASSLGTPEQFF	12	.	TRBJ2-1	TRBV5-1
TGTGCCAGCAGCTTAGAAGGTTCTAGCAATGAGCAGTTCTTC	CASSLEGSSNEQFF	14	.	TRBJ2-1	TRBV7-2
TGTGCCAGTGGACAGAGCACCTACAATGAGCAGTTCTTC	CASGQSTYNEQFF	13	.	TRBJ2-1	TRBV27
TGTGCCAGCAGCTACGGGACAGGGCGGTACGAGCAGTACTTC	CASSYGTGRYEQYF	14	TRBD1	TRBJ2-7	TRBV7-8
TGTGCCAGTAGTATAGATCGGTTTCAGCCCCAGCATTTT	CASSIDRFQPQHF	13	.	TRBJ1-5	TRBV19
TGTGCCACCAGCAGTCAGGGCTCTGGAAACACCATATATTTT	CATSSQGSGNTIYF	14	.	TRBJ1-3	TRBV15